Following are 25 T cell receptor beta chains from one sample sequenced in a study of human T cells and chemical hapten exposure. Time point in this sample: pre-sensitization, week 0. Sample treatment: therapeutic diphenylcyclopropenone sensitization with weekly scalp DPC. TCRdb reprocessed the RACE reads via MiXCR and lists one record per CDR3 protein. Of over 55,000 distinct CDR3 sequences listed, approximately 10% are singletons. The input for sequencing was whole blood, taken in connection with sensitization to the hapten diphenylcyclopropenone (DPC). Every receptor here comes from a man aged 40-49 years with alopecia areata. Some clones in this sample may be carry-over from other donors' samples.

In its sample, this clonotype was seen many times. The rearrangement links TRBV12-3 or TRBV12-4 to TRBJ1-6; D not certain. V was clipped by 3 bases and J by 7 bases, with 7 bases between them. The CDR3 runs to 13 residues. CDR3 in amino acids: CASSLAGNSPLHF. The CDR3, as DNA: TGTGCCAGCAGTTTGGCAGGCAATTCACCCCTCCACTTT.

The V gene is TRBV20-1, the J gene TRBJ1-1; TRBD1 is a possible D gene (5 bases). Germline-derived CDR1 and CDR2 are DFQATT and SNEGSKA (reference sequence). V lost 7 bases, J lost 7 bases, and 13 bases lay in between. The length of the CDR3 is 11 residues. DNA of the CDR3: TGCAGTGGATACAGACAGAGTGAAGCTTTCTTT. Its protein product is CSGYRQSEAFF.

There are a few counts of this clonotype. The genes are TRBV5-1 and TRBJ2-7; D not certain. Germline values: CDR1 SGHRS, CDR2 YFSETQ. Trimming took 0 bases from V and 2 from J, leaving 6 bases between them. The CDR3 has 13 amino acids. The CDR3 sequence: CASSLDIPYEQYF. The CDR3 nucleotides are TGCGCCAGCAGCTTGGACATTCCCTACGAGCAGTACTTC.

V is TRBV12-3 or TRBV12-4 and J is TRBJ1-1, with 7 nucleotides matching TRBD1. The CDR3 sequence is 15 residues long. V shed 6 bases and J 5 bases; nucleotides not matched to a gene: 12. The chain's CDR3 is CASSAVRGGRTEAFF. CDR3 coding DNA: TGTGCCAGCAGCGCCGTACGAGGGGGCAGGACTGAAGCTTTCTTT.

The chain is built from TRBV27 and TRBJ2-1, with 10 bases fitting TRBD2. The junction had 8 bases not matched to a gene; V was cut back by 3 bases and J by 0 bases. Germline-derived CDR1 and CDR2 are MNHEY and SMNVEV (reference sequence). The CDR3 spans 18 residues. Here the CDR3 reads CASSLGLAGVRSYNEQFF. The DNA of the CDR3 is TGTGCCAGCAGTTTGGGGCTAGCGGGAGTACGCTCCTACAATGAGCAGTTCTTC.

This clonotype was recorded many times. The V gene is TRBV3-1, the J gene TRBJ2-7; D might be TRBD1 (5 bases). Germline CDR1 reads LGHDT; CDR2 reads YNNKEL (reference sequence). V lost 3 bases to trimming and J lost 5 bases, with 14 bases between them. The CDR3 totals 14 residues. This chain's CDR3 is CASSQASRANEQYF. The CDR3 coding sequence is TGTGCCAGCAGCCAGGCGAGCAGGGCCAACGAGCAGTACTTC.

CDR3 sequence reads: CSAAPPGRNNQPQHF. The CDR3 DNA is TGCAGTGCAGCCCCGCCAGGGAGAAACAATCAGCCCCAGCATTTT. The chain links TRBV20-1 to TRBJ1-5; perhaps TRBD1 as D (5 bases). With 6 bases removed from V and 3 bases from J, the gap between germline ends came to 18 bases. CDR1 and CDR2 (germline): DFQATT, SNEGSKA (reference sequence). The CDR3 runs to 15 residues.

The CDR3 spells CASSLPQTGVGTEAFF. The CDR3 DNA follows: TGTGCCAGCAGCTTGCCCCAGACAGGGGTCGGGACTGAAGCTTTCTTT. The chain has TRBV5-6 and TRBJ1-1, with 8 bases that match TRBD1. CDR1 is SGHDT and CDR2 is YYEEEE in the germline V gene. There are 16 residues in the CDR3. The V segment lost 1 base and the J segment 5 bases; nucleotides outside the gene matches: 10.

This clonotype was counted a few times. The CDR3 reads CASSLRALHSNQPQHF. The CDR3 nucleotides read TGTGCCAGCAGTTTACGGGCGCTCCATAGCAATCAGCCCCAGCATTTT. V and J are TRBV27 and TRBJ1-5, with D uncertain. CDR1 and CDR2 (germline): MNHEY, SMNVEV (reference sequence). This CDR3 region has 16 residues. The V gene lost 2 bases and the J gene lost 0 bases, with 11 bases spanning the gap.

The chain carries TRBV7-2 and TRBJ1-4; the D is unclear. The V end lost 1 base, the J end lost 0 bases, and 12 bases lay between the germline ends. This CDR3 is 17 amino acids long. Germline V CDR1 and CDR2: SGHTA, FQGNSA. The CDR3 loop reads CASSLDLHQATNEKLFF. The CDR3 DNA sequence: TGTGCCAGCAGCTTAGATTTACACCAGGCAACTAATGAAAAACTGTTTTTT.

The chain combines TRBV7-6 with TRBJ2-7; D not certain. Trimming removed 1 base from V and 2 bases from J, with 6 bases in between. Germline V CDR1 and CDR2: SGHVS, FNYEAQ. The CDR3 runs to 13 residues. CDR3 in amino acids: CASSLDRTYEQYF. CDR3 DNA sequence: TGTGCCAGCAGCTTAGACAGAACCTACGAGCAGTACTTC.

This clonotype was seen many times. The rearrangement links TRBV20-1 to TRBJ1-4; 8 bases match TRBD1. Losses at the gene ends were 5 bases for V and 5 bases for J; bases not matched to a gene: 7. The V gene's germline CDR1 is DFQATT and CDR2 SNEGSKA (reference sequence). The CDR3 totals 14 residues. The CDR3, as DNA: TGCAGTGCTGCCTGGACAGGGAAAAATGAAAAACTGTTTTTT. Translated: CSAAWTGKNEKLFF.

This clonotype was found many times. The chain employs TRBV7-3 and TRBJ2-2; 10 nucleotides align to TRBD2. Germline V lookup: CDR1 SGHTA, CDR2 FQGTGA. Trimming removed 0 bases from V and 5 bases from J; junction bases left unmatched: 6. The CDR3 length is 17 residues. CDR3 DNA: TGTGCCAGCAGCTTAACAAGGCTAGCGGGAGAAACCGGGGAGCTGTTTTTT. It is translated as CASSLTRLAGETGELFF. The full variable domain, rest sourced from reference TRBV7-3 and TRBJ2-2, is GAGVSQTPSNKVTEKGKYVELRCDPISGHTALYWYRQSLGQGPEFLIYFQGTGAADDSGLPNDRFFAVRPEGSVSTLKIQRTERGDSAVYLCASSLTRLAGETGELFFGEGSRLTVL.

V usage is TRBV6-6 and J usage is TRBJ2-7; perhaps TRBD1 as D (6 bases). V was cut by 7 bases and J by 1 base, with 17 bases left in between. The germline gives CDR1 MNHNY, CDR2 SVGAGI (reference sequence). CDR3 length: 15 amino acids. CDR3 nucleotides: TGTGCCAGCACTTCCAGGGACACTGCATCCTACGAGCAGTACTTC. As protein: CASTSRDTASYEQYF.

This clonotype was recorded many times. The chain has TRBV4-2 and TRBJ2-5; 12 bases agree with TRBD2. This CDR3 spans 15 amino acids. The V segment lost 4 bases and the J segment 0 bases; nucleotides outside the gene matches: 0. Germline V gene lookup returns CDR1 LGHNA and CDR2 YNFKEQ. CDR3 sequence reads: CASSRTSGNQETQYF. DNA for the CDR3: TGTGCCAGCAGCCGGACTAGCGGGAACCAAGAGACCCAGTACTTC.

Ten or more counts support this clonotype. The chain recombines TRBV28 with TRBJ1-4; TRBD1 matches 7 bases. J was trimmed by 3 bases and V by 4 bases; bases with no gene match: 14. CDR3 size: 18 residues. Germline CDR1 MDHEN, CDR2 SYDVKM. The CDR3 here is CASSSLVEGARSNEKLFF. In DNA form, the CDR3 reads TGTGCCAGCAGTTCATTAGTCGAGGGGGCGCGGTCTAATGAAAAACTGTTTTTT.

The chain has TRBV29-1 and TRBJ2-2; TRBD1 aligns across 7 bases. Germline CDR1 reads SQVTM; CDR2 reads ANQGSEA. J lost 2 bases, V lost 4 bases, and 4 bases had no gene match. CDR3 length: 14 amino acids. CDR3 coding DNA: TGCAGCGTTGGCCGGGACAGTAACACCGGGGAGCTGTTTTTT. This gives the protein CSVGRDSNTGELFF.

This sequence joins TRBV29-1 and TRBJ1-1; tentative D call: TRBD1 (5 bases). In germline, CDR1 is SQVTM, CDR2 ANQGSEA. CDR3 length equals 12 residues. V lost 4 bases to trimming and J lost 6 bases, with 12 bases between them. CDR3 sequence (DNA): TGCAGCGTTGGAGGAGGGACTTCTGAAGCTTTCTTT. Translated: CSVGGGTSEAFF.

This clonotype has ten or more counts. The chain employs TRBV12-3 or TRBV12-4 and TRBJ1-1; TRBD1 matches at 8 bases. The CDR3 consists of 14 residues. The V gene end was trimmed by 6 bases and the J gene end by 4 bases; junction bases not matched to a gene: 7. CDR3 DNA sequence: TGTGCCAGCAGGCCTACCACAGGGGGCACTGAAGCTTTCTTT. Translation gives CASRPTTGGTEAFF.

This clonotype was counted ten times or more. The chain uses TRBV7-2 and TRBJ2-1; unclear D gene. V gave up 0 bases and J gave up 7 bases, with 10 bases separating them. There are 14 residues in the CDR3. Germline V CDR1 and CDR2: SGHTA, FQGNSA. CDR3 in DNA: TGTGCCAGCAGCTTAGCGGAGTTCACTAATGAGCAGTTCTTC. Translated: CASSLAEFTNEQFF.

This clonotype has more than one count but fewer than ten. The chain carries TRBV7-8 and TRBJ2-7; D may be TRBD2 (5 bases). The CDR3 has 16 amino acids. Looked up from germline, CDR1 is SGHVS and CDR2 is FQNEAQ. Trimming took off 5 bases at V and 0 bases at J, with 17 bases between the two ends. The CDR3 DNA follows: TGTGCCAGCAGCCCCTTAGGTGGTGGGAGCTCCTACGAGCAGTACTTC. Translation: CASSPLGGGSSYEQYF.

There are a few counts of this clonotype. This chain connects TRBV9 to TRBJ2-3; 10 bases map to TRBD1. CDR1 SGDLS and CDR2 YYNGEE come from the germline V gene. The trim removed 0 bases at V and 2 bases at J, leaving 9 bases unmatched. This CDR3 region has 18 residues. The CDR3 reads CASSVGDGQGVSTDTQYF. The CDR3 nucleotides read TGTGCCAGCAGCGTAGGGGATGGACAGGGGGTTTCCACAGATACGCAGTATTTT.

This chain links TRBV7-3 with TRBJ2-6, with 8 bases fitting TRBD1. V dropped 5 bases and J dropped 1; count of bases not matched to a gene: 10. The CDR3 runs 18 residues. Germline V gene data show CDR1 as SGHTA and CDR2 as FQGTGA. The CDR3 reads CASSPTTGTGSGANVLTF. As DNA, the CDR3 is TGTGCCAGCAGCCCAACAACCGGGACAGGTTCTGGGGCCAACGTCCTGACTTTC. Looking up the rest from reference TRBV7-3 and TRBJ2-6 gives the full variable domain: GAGVSQTPSNKVTEKGKYVELRCDPISGHTALYWYRQSLGQGPEFLIYFQGTGAADDSGLPNDRFFAVRPEGSVSTLKIQRTERGDSAVYLCASSPTTGTGSGANVLTFGAGSRLTVL.

This clonotype has a count of ten or more. The chain recombines TRBV30 with TRBJ2-7; D is unresolved. Germline V gene data show CDR1 as GTSNPN and CDR2 as SVGIG (reference sequence). Trimming removed 4 bases from V and 3 bases from J, with 4 bases in between. This CDR3 spans 10 amino acids. CDR3 in amino acids: CAWKNYEQYF. The CDR3 DNA sequence: TGTGCCTGGAAGAACTACGAGCAGTACTTC. The whole variable domain, filled in from reference TRBV30 and TRBJ2-7, reads SQTIHQWPATLVQPVGSPLSLECTVEGTSNPNLYWYRQAAGRGLQLLFYSVGIGQISSEVPQNLSASRPQDRQFILSSKKLLLSDSGFYLCAWKNYEQYFGPGTRLTVT.

This clonotype was counted at least ten times. The V gene is TRBV12-3 or TRBV12-4, the J gene TRBJ2-3; D is unclear. Trimming took 2 bases from V and 6 from J, leaving 9 bases between them. This CDR3 comprises 13 residues. CDR3 sequence: CASSLSEEDTQYF. CDR3 in DNA: TGTGCCAGCAGTTTATCAGAAGAGGATACGCAGTATTTT.